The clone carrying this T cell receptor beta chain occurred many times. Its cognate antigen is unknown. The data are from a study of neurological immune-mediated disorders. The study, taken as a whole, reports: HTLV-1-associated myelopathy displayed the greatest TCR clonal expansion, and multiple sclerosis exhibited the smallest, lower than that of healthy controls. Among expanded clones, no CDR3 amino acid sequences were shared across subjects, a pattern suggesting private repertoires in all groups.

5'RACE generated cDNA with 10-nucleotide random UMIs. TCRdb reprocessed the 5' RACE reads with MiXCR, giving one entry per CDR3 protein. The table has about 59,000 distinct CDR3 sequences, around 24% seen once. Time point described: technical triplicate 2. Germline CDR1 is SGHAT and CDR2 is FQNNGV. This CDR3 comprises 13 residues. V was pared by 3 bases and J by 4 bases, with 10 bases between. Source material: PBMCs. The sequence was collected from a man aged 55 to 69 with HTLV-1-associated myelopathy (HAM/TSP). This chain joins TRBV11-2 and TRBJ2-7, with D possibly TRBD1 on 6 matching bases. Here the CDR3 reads CASSLGHRYEQYF. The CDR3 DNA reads TGTGCCAGCAGCTTGGGACACCGTTACGAGCAGTACTTC.